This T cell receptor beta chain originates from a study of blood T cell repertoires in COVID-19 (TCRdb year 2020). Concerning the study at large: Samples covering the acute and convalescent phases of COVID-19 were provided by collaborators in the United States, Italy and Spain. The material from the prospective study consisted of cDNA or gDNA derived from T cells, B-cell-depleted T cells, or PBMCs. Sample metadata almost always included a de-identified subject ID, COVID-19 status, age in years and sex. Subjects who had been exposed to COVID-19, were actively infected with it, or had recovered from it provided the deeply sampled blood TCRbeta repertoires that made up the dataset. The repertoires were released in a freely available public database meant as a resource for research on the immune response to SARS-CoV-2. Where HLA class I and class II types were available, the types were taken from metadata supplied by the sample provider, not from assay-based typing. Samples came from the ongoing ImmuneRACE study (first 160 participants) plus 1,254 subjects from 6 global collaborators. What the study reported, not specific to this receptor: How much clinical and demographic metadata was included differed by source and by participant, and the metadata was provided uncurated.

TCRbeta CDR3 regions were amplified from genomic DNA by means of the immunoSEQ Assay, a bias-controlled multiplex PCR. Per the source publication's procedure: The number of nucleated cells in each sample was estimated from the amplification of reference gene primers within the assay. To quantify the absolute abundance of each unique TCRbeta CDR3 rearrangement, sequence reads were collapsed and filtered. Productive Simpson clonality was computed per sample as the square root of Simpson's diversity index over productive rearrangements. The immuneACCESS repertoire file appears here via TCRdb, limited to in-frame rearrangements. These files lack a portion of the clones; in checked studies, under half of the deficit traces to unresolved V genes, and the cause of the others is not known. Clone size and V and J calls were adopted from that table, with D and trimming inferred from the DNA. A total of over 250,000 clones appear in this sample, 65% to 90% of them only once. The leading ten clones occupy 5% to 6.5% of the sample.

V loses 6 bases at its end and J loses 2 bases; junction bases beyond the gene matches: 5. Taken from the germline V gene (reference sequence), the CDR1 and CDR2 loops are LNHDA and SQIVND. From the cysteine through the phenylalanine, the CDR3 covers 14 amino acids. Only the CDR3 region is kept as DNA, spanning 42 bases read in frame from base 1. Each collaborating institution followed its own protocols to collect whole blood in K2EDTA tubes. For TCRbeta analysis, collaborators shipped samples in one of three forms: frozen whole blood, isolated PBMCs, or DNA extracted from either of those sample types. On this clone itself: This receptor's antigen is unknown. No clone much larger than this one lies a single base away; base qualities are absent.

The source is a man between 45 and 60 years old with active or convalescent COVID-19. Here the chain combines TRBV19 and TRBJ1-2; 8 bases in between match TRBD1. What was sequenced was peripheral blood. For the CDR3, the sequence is CASRSGQGNYGYTF. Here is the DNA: TGTGCCAGTAGAAGTGGACAGGGAAACTATGGCTACACCTTC.